These 12 T cell receptor delta chains came from one sample sequenced in a study of gamma-delta chains in newborns, infants, children. TCRdb ran CATT on the reads. The data contain 5,200 or so delta-chain clones, about 3% of them singletons. Sequences were obtained from blood. All receptors come from a child who was a newborn, infant or young child, either healthy, febrile or measles-vaccinated (not recorded which).

The sample holds a few counts of this clone. The protein recorded in TCRdb matches a much larger clone and deviates from this DNA's translation at residue 14, suggesting a read error; the protein here is obtained by translating the DNA. The gene calls are TRDV2 and TRDJ2; 10 nucleotides agree with TRDD3. CDR1 GEAIGNYY and CDR2 EKD come from the germline V gene. The CDR3 contains 18 residues. The chain's CDR3 is CACDVLGDGKALTGQLFF. The CDR3 DNA reads as TGTGCCTGTGACGTACTGGGGGATGGGAAAGCTTTGACAGGACAACTCTTCTTT.

This clone was detected a few times. This DNA translates differently at residue 13 from the TCRdb protein, which is that of a much larger clone; a read error is likely, and the protein shown is the DNA's own translation. The CDR3: CAVLGDPPLTAQPFF. CDR3 in DNA: TGTGCCGTCCTGGGGGACCCCCCTTTGACAGCACAACCCTTCTTT. This sequence joins TRDV3 and TRDJ2; 8 bases are shared with TRDD3. This CDR3 is 15 amino acids long. CDR1 and CDR2 from the germline V gene are TVYSNPD and GDNSRS (reference sequence).

Worth noting for this clone: A far bigger clonotype differs at one base, so this is likely a read error. The identical CDR3 is also encoded by other nucleotide sequences in the sample. J is TRDJ2 and V is TRDV2, with D unresolved. Germline V gene sequence: CDR1 GEAIGNYY, CDR2 EKD. Trimming removed 1 base at V and 7 bases at J, with 15 bases between. The CDR3 loop spans 15 amino acids. CDR3 in DNA: TGTGCCTGTGACACTGTTACGCGGGGCCGAGCACAACTCTTCTTT. It specifies CACDTVTRGRAQLFF.

This clone appeared a few times. The protein held in TCRdb is that of a much larger clone and does not match this DNA's translation at residue 8, likely because of a read error; the protein shown is translated from the DNA. This chain's CDR3 is CACDTVLRDTWDTRQMFF. The DNA of the CDR3 is TGTGCCTGTGACACCGTACTGAGGGATACCTGGGACACCCGACAGATGTTTTTC. The gene calls are TRDV2 and TRDJ3, with TRDD3 as a possible D gene (6 bases). The length of the CDR3 is 18 residues. Germline V gives CDR1 GEAIGNYY, CDR2 EKD. V lost 0 bases and J lost 2, with 13 bases in between.

This clone was counted only a few times. This likely stems from a read error, as it lies one base from a far larger clone. Other nucleotide sequences in the sample specify the same CDR3. The genes are TRDV2 and TRDJ3; no firm D call. This CDR3 contains 17 residues. CDR1 and CDR2 (germline): GEAIGNYY, EKD. DNA for the CDR3: TGCGCCTGTGACACCGGTGGCGGACCCTGGGACACCCGACAGATGTTTTTC. Its protein is CACDTGGGPWDTRQMFF.

A word on this clone: TCRdb records a much larger clone's protein for this DNA, with a difference at residue 4 that likely arises from a read error; the protein given is the translation of the DNA. Other DNA sequences in the same sample also yield this CDR3. The CDR3 nucleotides read TGTGCCTGTGGCACCGTACTGGGGGACTCCTGGGACACCCGACAGATGTTTTTC. Its protein is CACGTVLGDSWDTRQMFF. The chain combines TRDV2 with TRDJ3; 9 nucleotides match TRDD3. Germline CDR1 is GEAIGNYY and CDR2 is EKD. The length of the CDR3 is 18 residues.

This clone was seen only a few times. A far larger clone is only one base removed, so a read error is likely. Other DNA sequences of this sample code for an identical CDR3. V gene TRDV2 combines with J gene TRDJ1; maybe TRDD3 (6 bases). The CDR3 consists of 16 residues. Germline V gene sequence: CDR1 GEAIGNYY, CDR2 EKD. This chain's CDR3 is CACDRYWVTYTDKLIF. The CDR3 bases are TGTGCCTGTGACCGGTACTGGGTGACGTACACCGATAAACTCATCTTC.

A remark on this clone: Being one base from a much bigger clone, this may be a read error. The sample carries other DNA sequences with the same CDR3. V usage is TRDV1 and J usage is TRDJ2; 12 bases align to TRDD3. V lost 2 bases, J lost 2 bases, and 21 bases stayed unmatched. Germline-derived CDR1 and CDR2 are TSWWSYY and QGS. This CDR3 is built from 23 residues. In DNA form, the CDR3 reads TGTGCTCTTGGGGAAGGGCACCGTGGTACGGAGGTACTGGGGGATACATTGACAGCACAACTCTTCTTT. This translates into CALGEGHRGTEVLGDTLTAQLFF.

By sample fraction, this clone is medium-sized. The sample carries other DNA sequences with the same CDR3. J is TRDJ1 and V is TRDV1, with D tentatively TRDD3 (10 bases). Trimming pared 3 bases from V and 1 base from J, leaving 36 bases between. CDR3 length equals 23 residues. Germline assignment: CDR1 TSWWSYY and CDR2 QGS. CDR3 DNA: TGTGCTCTTGGGGAGGGCCTACCTTCCTACTTTTCGGTACTGGGGGATCCCACCGATAAACTCATCTTT. This encodes CALGEGLPSYFSVLGDPTDKLIF.

There are a few counts of this clone. A single base separates this from a much larger clone, so it may be a read error. Other DNA sequences in this specimen translate into the identical CDR3. The chain carries TRDV1 and TRDJ3; D is undetermined. This CDR3 is 19 amino acids long. Germline values: CDR1 TSWWSYY, CDR2 QGS. V gave up 1 base and J gave up 1 base, with 14 bases separating them. CDR3 in amino acids: CALGERGCGSSWDTRQMFF. CDR3 coding DNA: TGTGCTCTTGGGGAACGAGGCTGTGGATCGTCCTGGGACACCCGACAGATGTTTTTC.

As regards this clone: The mismatch at residue 5 between this DNA's translation and the TCRdb protein of a much larger clone likely reflects a read error; the protein shown is translated from the DNA. V usage is TRDV2 and J usage is TRDJ3, with a possible D match to TRDD3 (5 bases). Germline CDR1 reads GEAIGNYY; CDR2 reads EKD. Trimming removed 3 bases from V and 0 bases from J, with 14 bases in between. The CDR3 contains 18 residues. CDR3 sequence reads: CACDAAWISSWDTRQMFF. For the CDR3, the DNA is TGTGCCTGTGACGCCGCCTGGATAAGCTCCTGGGACACCCGACAGATGTTTTTC.

This clone was counted between two and nine times. A single base is all that separates this from a far larger clone, so a read error is likely. This sample includes further DNA sequences coding for the same CDR3. This chain joins TRDV2 and TRDJ2; 9 nucleotides line up with TRDD3. V lost 2 bases, J lost 0 bases, and 3 bases stayed unmatched. The germline V gene encodes CDR1 GEAIGNYY and CDR2 EKD. CDR3 length equals 16 residues. DNA of the CDR3: TGTGCCTGTGACATACTGGGGGACACTTTGACAGCACAACTCTTCTTT. Protein sequence: CACDILGDTLTAQLFF.